The entry below gives a single TCR beta chain sequence along with its context. The target antigen is unknown. These data are taken from a study of cytomegalovirus exposure and HLA in healthy donors. The PCR ran on 60 Vbeta and 13 Jbeta primers. Libraries were prepared by immunoSEQ multiplex PCR; TCRdb keeps only in-frame clonotypes and omits some of them. The profile shows 90,000 to 150,000 clones, around three quarters of them singletons. The study's findings and limits: Reports indicate that TCR beta sequences accurately predicted the HLA-A and HLA-B alleles of most subjects.

Unmatched junction bases numbered 2, after V lost 3 bases and J lost 6 bases. Per the germline V gene, CDR1 is MNHEY and CDR2 is SMNVEV (reference sequence). CDR3 length equals 14 residues. The receptor's source is a man aged 18 to 29 in good health and CMV-seropositive. The sequenced material came from PBMCs. J is TRBJ1-5 and V is TRBV27, with TRBD1 matching over 10 bases. The CDR3 is CASSLTGGLQPQHF. The CDR3 region has the DNA TGTGCCAGCAGTTTGACAGGGGGCCTTCAGCCCCAGCATTTT.